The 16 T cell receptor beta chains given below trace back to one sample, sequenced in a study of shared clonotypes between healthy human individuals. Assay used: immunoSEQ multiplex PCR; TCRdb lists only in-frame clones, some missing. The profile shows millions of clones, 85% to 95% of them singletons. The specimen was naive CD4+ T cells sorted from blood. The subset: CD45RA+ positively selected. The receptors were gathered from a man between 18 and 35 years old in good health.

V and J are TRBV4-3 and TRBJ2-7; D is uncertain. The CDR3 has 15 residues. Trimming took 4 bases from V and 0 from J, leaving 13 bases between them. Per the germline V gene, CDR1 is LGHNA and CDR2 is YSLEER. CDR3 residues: CASSRDPQPSYEQYF. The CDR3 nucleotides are TGCGCCAGCAGCCGGGATCCCCAGCCCTCCTACGAGCAGTACTTC.

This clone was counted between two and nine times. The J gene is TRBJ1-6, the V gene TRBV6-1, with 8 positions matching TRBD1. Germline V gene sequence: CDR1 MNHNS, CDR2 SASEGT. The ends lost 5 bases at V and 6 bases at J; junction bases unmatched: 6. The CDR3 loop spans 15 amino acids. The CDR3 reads CASSPGTGPNSPLHF. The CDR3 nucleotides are TGTGCCAGCAGTCCCGGGACAGGCCCTAATTCACCCCTCCACTTT.

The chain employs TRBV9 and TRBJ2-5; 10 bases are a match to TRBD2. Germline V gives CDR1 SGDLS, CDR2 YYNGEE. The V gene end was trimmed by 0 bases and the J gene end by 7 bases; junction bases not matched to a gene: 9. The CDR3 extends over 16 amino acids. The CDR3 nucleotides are TGTGCCAGCAGCGTAGCGTGGTCTAGCGGGAGAGGGACCCAGTACTTC. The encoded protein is CASSVAWSSGRGTQYF.

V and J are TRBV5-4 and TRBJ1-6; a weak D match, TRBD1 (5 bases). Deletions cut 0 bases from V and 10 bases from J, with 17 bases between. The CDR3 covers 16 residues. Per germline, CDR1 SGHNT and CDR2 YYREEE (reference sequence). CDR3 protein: CASSLERRGGSSPLHF. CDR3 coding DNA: TGTGCCAGCAGCTTGGAGCGTCGGGGGGGAAGCTCACCCCTCCACTTT.

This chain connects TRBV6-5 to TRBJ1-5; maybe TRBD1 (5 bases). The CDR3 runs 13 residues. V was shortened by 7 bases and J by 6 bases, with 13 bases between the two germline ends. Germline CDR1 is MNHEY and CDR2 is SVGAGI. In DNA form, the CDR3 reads TGTGCCAGCATGAGGGGTAAAGGTCAGCCCCAGCATTTT. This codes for CASMRGKGQPQHF.

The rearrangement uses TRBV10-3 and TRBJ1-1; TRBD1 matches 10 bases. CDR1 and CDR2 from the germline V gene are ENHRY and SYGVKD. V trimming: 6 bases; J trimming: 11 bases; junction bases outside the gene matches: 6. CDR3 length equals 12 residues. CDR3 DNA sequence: TGTGCCATCAGCCTGAGACAGGGGGCGGCTTTCTTT. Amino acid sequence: CAISLRQGAAFF.

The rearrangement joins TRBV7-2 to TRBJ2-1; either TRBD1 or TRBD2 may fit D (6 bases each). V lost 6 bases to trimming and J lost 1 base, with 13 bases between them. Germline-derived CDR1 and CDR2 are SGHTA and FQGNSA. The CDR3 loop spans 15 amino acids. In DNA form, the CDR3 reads TGTGCCAGCAGTCCCGGAGGGGGATCCTACAATGAGCAGTTCTTC. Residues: CASSPGGGSYNEQFF.

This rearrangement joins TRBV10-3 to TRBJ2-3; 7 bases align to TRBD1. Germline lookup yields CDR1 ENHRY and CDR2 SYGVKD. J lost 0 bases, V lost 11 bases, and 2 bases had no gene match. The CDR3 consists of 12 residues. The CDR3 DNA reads TGTGCCGCACAGGGGAGCACAGATACGCAGTATTTT. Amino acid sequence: CAAQGSTDTQYF.

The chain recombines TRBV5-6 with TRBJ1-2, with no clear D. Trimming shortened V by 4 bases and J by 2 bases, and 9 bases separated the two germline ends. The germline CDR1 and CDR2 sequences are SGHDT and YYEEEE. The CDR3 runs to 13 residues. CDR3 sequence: CASSDGRNYGYTF. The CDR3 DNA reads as TGTGCCAGCAGCGACGGACGGAACTATGGCTACACCTTC.

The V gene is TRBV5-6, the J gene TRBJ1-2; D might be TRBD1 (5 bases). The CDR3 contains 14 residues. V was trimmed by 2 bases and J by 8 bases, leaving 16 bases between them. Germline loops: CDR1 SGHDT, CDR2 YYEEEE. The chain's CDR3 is CASSFDPDIGGYTF. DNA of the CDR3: TGTGCCAGCAGCTTCGATCCGGACATAGGGGGCTACACCTTC. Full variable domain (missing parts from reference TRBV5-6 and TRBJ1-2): DAGVTQSPTHLIKTRGQQVTLRCSPKSGHDTVSWYQQALGQGPQFIFQYYEEEERQRGNFPDRFSGHQFPNYSSELNVNALLLGDSALYLCASSFDPDIGGYTFGSGTRLTVV.

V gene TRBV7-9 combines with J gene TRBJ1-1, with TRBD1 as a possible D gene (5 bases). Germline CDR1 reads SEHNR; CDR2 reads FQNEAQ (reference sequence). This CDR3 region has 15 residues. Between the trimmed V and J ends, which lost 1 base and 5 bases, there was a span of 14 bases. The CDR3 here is CASSLVQGGVTEAFF. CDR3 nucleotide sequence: TGTGCCAGCAGCTTAGTGCAGGGCGGAGTAACTGAAGCTTTCTTT.

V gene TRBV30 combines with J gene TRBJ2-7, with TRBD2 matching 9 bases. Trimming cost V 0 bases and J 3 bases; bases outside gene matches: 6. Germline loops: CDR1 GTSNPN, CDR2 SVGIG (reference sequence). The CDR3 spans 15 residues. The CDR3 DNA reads TGTGCCTGGAGTGTACGGGGTAGCGGGAGCTACGAGCAGTACTTC. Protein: CAWSVRGSGSYEQYF.

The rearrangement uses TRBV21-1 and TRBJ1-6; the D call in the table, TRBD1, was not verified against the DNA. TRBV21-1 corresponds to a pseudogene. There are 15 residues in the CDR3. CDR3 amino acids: CASSKVGRLSSPLHF. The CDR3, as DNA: TGTGCCAGCAGCAAAGTTGGCAGGTTGAGTTCACCCCTCCACTTT.

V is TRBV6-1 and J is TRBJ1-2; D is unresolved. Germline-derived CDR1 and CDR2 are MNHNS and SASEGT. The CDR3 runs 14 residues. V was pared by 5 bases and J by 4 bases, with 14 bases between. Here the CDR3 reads CASSPGDSGYGYTF. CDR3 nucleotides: TGTGCCAGCAGTCCTGGGGATTCCGGCTATGGCTACACCTTC.

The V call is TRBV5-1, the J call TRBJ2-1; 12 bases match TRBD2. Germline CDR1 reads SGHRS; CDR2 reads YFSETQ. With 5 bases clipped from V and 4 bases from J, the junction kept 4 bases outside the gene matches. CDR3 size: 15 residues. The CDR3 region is CASSETSGRYNEQFF. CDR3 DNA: TGCGCCAGCAGTGAGACTAGCGGGAGATACAATGAGCAGTTCTTC. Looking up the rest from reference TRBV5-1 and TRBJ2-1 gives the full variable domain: KAGVTQTPRYLIKTRGQQVTLSCSPISGHRSVSWYQQTPGQGLQFLFEYFSETQRNKGNFPGRFSGRQFSNSRSEMNVSTLELGDSALYLCASSETSGRYNEQFFGPGTRLTVL.

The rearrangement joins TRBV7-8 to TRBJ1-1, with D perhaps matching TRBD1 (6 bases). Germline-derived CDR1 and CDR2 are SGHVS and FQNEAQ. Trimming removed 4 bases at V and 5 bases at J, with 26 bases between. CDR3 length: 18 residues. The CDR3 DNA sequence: TGTGCCAGCAGCTCCACAGGATGGCAGGGGATTCAGGGGACTGAAGCTTTCTTT. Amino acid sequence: CASSSTGWQGIQGTEAFF.